This TCR beta chain was recorded in a study of cytomegalovirus exposure and HLA in healthy donors. The wider study: Sequencing of about 179 million T cells in an earlier analysis found approximately 120 million unique TCR beta sequences.

13 Jbeta primers and 60 Vbeta primers were used for the PCR. Clones were sequenced by immunoSEQ multiplex PCR, and TCRdb holds only the in-frame ones, with some missing. The table includes 85,000 to 130,000 clones, 84% detected once. Details on this clone: Its target is unknown. Different DNA sequences within this sample yield the same CDR3.

Study conclusions and caveats: Sequencing depth across donors, presence/absence analyses assumed, was roughly uniform.

The CDR3 sequence is 14 residues long. The V gene's germline CDR1 is SEHNR and CDR2 FQNEAQ (reference sequence). J lost 7 bases, V lost 5 bases, and 6 bases had no gene match. This chain joins TRBV7-9 and TRBJ2-1, with 9 bases fitting TRBD1. Sequences were obtained from PBMCs. The origin of this receptor is a woman younger than 35 in good health and CMV-seronegative. The CDR3 DNA sequence: TGTGCCAGCAGCGGCCTCGACAGGGGGAATGAGCAGTTCTTC. As protein: CASSGLDRGNEQFF. Variable domain in full (rest from reference TRBV7-9 and TRBJ2-1): DTGVSQNPRHKITKRGQNVTFRCDPISEHNRLYWYRQTLGQGPEFLTYFQNEAQLEKSRLLSDRFSAERPKGSFSTLEIQRTEQGDSAMYLCASSGLDRGNEQFFGPGTRLTVL.